This T cell receptor (beta chain) came from a study of blood T cells in healthy people across ages. CDR3 length equals 19 residues. The V end lost 0 bases, the J end lost 0 bases, and 17 bases lay between the germline ends. Germline V CDR1 and CDR2: MGHDK, SYGVNS. The sample, approximately 11 milliliters of peripheral blood, was drawn from each donor. Next came a second PCR, run for about 7 to 12 cycles, which used a sample-barcoded 5' primer along with a J-beta primer mix. TCRdb used MiXCR to reprocess the 5' RACE reads, holding one entry per CDR3 protein. The profile shows hundreds of thousands of distinct CDR3 sequences, roughly 25% of them singletons. These data also featured in a second study, about T cells of mothers and their children. From that second work: Per mother, over 9.5 million TCR beta CDR3 reads were obtained; per child, a few million.

Input material: blood. The clonotype comes from a boy between 10 and 17 years old in good health. The rearrangement links TRBV25-1 to TRBJ1-4; D remains ambiguous. The CDR3 nucleotides read TGTGCCAGCAGTGAATATATAACGCTGATGGGTACAACTAATGAAAAACTGTTTTTT. Translation gives CASSEYITLMGTTNEKLFF.